In its sample, the clone carrying this T cell receptor beta chain was seen a few times. This entry is derived from a study of blood T cell repertoires in COVID-19. Across the study: Donors in the United States, Italy and Spain gave samples during acute or convalescent COVID-19. PBMCs, B-cell-depleted T cells, or T cells were the source of the cDNA or gDNA that made up the material.

CDR1 SGHVS and CDR2 FNYEAQ come from the germline V gene. The CDR3 spans 14 residues. V was clipped by 1 base and J by 7 bases, with 8 bases between them. This table comes from immunoSEQ multiplex PCR, and its TCRdb copy is limited to in-frame clones, with some not included. This table holds approximately 100,000 clones, roughly four fifths found once. The chain has TRBV7-6 and TRBJ1-6, with D perhaps TRBD1 (5 bases). Sequenced input: peripheral blood. This TCR derives from a man aged 65 to 79 with acute or convalescent COVID-19. In DNA, the CDR3 is TGTGCCAGCAGCTTAGGGGCAGGGAATTCACCCCTCCACTTT. Translated, it gives CASSLGAGNSPLHF.